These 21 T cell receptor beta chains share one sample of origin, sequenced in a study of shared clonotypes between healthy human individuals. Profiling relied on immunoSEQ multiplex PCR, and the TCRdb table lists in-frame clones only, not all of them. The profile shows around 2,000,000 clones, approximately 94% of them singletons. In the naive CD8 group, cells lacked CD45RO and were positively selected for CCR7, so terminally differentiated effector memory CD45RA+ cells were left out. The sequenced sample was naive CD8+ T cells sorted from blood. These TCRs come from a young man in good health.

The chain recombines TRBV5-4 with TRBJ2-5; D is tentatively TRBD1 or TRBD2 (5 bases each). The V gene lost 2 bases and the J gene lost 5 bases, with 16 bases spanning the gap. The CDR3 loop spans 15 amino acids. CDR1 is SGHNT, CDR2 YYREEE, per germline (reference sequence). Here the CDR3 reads CASSFGTVISETQYF. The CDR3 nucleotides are TGTGCCAGCAGCTTCGGGACGGTCATATCCGAGACCCAGTACTTC.

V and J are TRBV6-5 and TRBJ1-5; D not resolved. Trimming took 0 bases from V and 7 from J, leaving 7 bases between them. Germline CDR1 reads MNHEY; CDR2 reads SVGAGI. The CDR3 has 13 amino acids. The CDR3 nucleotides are TGTGCCAGCAGTTACTCCTTACAACAGCCCCAGCATTTT. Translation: CASSYSLQQPQHF.

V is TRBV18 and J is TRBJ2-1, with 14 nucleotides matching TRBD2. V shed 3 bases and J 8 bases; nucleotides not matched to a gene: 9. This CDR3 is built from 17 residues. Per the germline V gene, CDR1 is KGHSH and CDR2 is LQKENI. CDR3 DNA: TGTGCCAGCTCACCGCAGGACGGACTAGCGGGGGGACATGAGCAGTTCTTC. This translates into CASSPQDGLAGGHEQFF.

The CDR3 coding sequence is TGTGCCAGCAGTCCCGGGACTAGCGGGGGGGCGGAGTCCTACGAGCAGTACTTC. This encodes CASSPGTSGGAESYEQYF. The V call is TRBV28, the J call TRBJ2-7, with 16 positions matching TRBD2. This CDR3 has 18 amino acids. Germline loops: CDR1 MDHEN, CDR2 SYDVKM. V lost 5 bases to trimming and J lost 1 base; unmatched junction nucleotides: 8.

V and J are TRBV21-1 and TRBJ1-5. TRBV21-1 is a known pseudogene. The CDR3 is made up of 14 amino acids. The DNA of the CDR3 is TGTGCCAGCAGCACCCCTAATAGCAATCAGCCCCAGCATTTT. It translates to CASSTPNSNQPQHF.

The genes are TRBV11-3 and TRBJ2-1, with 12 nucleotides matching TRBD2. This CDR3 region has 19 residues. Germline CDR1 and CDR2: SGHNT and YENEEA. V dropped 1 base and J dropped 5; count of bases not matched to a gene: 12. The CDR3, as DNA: TGTGCCAGCAGCTTAGGTCTAGCGGGAGGGTTTTATGGAGACAATGAGCAGTTCTTC. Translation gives CASSLGLAGGFYGDNEQFF.

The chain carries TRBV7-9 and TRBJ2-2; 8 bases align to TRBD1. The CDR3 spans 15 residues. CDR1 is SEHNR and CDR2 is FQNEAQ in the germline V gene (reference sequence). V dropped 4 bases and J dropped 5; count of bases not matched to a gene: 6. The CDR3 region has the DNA TGTGCCAGCAGCTCCTGGACAGGGCGGACCGGGGAGCTGTTTTTT. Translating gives CASSSWTGRTGELFF.

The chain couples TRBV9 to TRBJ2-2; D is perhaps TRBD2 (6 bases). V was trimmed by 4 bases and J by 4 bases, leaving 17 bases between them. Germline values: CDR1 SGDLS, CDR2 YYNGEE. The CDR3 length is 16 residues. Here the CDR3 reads CASSPQTGTLTGELFF. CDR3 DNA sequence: TGTGCCAGCAGCCCACAGACCGGGACTCTCACCGGGGAGCTGTTTTTT.

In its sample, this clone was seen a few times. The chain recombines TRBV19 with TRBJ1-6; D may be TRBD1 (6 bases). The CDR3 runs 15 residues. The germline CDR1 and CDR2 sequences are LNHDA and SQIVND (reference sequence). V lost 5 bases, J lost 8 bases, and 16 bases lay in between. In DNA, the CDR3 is TGTGCCAGTAGTCCCCTGACAGGACTTGATTCACCCCTCCACTTT. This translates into CASSPLTGLDSPLHF.

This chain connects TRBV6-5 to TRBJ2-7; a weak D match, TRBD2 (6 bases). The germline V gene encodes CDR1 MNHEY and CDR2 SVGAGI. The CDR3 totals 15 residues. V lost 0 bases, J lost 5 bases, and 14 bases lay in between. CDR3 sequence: CASSYSSGVANEQYF. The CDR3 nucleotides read TGTGCCAGCAGTTACTCCTCGGGGGTGGCGAACGAGCAGTACTTC.

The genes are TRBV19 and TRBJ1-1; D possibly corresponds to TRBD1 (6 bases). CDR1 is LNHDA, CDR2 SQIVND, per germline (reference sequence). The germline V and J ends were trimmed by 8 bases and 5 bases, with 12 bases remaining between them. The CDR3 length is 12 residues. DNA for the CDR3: TGTGCCAGTCAAGACAGGAATACTGAAGCTTTCTTT. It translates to CASQDRNTEAFF.

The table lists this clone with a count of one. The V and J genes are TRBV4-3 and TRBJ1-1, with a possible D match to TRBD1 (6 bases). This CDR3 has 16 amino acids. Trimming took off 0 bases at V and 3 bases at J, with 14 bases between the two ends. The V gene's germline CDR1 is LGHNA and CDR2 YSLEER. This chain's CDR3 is CASSQDRGTAYTEAFF. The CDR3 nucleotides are TGCGCCAGCAGCCAAGACAGGGGCACGGCGTACACTGAAGCTTTCTTT.

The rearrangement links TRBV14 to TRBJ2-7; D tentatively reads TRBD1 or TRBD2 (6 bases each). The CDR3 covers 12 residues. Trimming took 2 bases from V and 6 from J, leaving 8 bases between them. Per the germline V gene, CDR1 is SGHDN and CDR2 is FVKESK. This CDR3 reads CASSQRGLEQYF. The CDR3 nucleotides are TGTGCCAGCAGCCAACGGGGGCTCGAGCAGTACTTC.

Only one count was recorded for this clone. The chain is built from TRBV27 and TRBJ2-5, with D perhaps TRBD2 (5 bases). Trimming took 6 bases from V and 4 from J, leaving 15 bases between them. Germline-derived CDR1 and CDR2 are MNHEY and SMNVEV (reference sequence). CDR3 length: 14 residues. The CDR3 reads CASSKGTRGETQYF. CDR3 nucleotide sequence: TGTGCCAGCAGCAAAGGAACTCGGGGAGAGACCCAGTACTTC.

CDR3 in amino acids: CASSYLEGDYGYTF. DNA for the CDR3: TGTGCCAGCAGTTACTTGGAGGGGGACTATGGCTACACCTTC. This chain uses TRBV6-5 with TRBJ1-2, with D possibly TRBD1 on 6 matching bases. The germline V gene has CDR1 MNHEY and CDR2 SVGAGI. The CDR3 spans 14 residues. The ends were cut back, 1 base at V and 3 bases at J, with 9 bases in the middle.

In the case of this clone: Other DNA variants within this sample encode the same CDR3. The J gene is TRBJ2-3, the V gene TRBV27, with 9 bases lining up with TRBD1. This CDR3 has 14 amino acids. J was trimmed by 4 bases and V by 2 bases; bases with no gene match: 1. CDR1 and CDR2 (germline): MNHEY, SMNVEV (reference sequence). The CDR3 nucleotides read TGTGCCAGCAGTTTAGGACAGGGGTCAGATACGCAGTATTTT. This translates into CASSLGQGSDTQYF.

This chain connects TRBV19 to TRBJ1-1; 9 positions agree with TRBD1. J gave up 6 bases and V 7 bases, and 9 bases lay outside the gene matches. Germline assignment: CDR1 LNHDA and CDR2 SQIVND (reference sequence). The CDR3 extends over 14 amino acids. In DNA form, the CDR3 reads TGTGCCAGTACCCCCGGGACAGGGCGGGCTGAAGCTTTCTTT. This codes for CASTPGTGRAEAFF.

CDR3 loop: CAWSARGDTGELFF. CDR3 in DNA: TGTGCCTGGAGTGCTAGAGGGGACACCGGGGAGCTGTTTTTT. V gene TRBV30 combines with J gene TRBJ2-2; D tentatively fits TRBD1 or TRBD2 (5 bases each). Germline loops: CDR1 GTSNPN, CDR2 SVGIG (reference sequence). The length of the CDR3 is 14 residues. Trimming took off 1 base at V and 3 bases at J, with 9 bases between the two ends.

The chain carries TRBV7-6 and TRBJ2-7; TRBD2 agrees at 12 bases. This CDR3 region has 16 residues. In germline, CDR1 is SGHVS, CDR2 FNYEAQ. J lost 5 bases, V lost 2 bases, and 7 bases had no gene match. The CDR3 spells CASSLLGTSGYHEQYF. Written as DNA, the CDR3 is TGTGCCAGCAGCTTACTCGGGACTAGCGGGTACCACGAGCAGTACTTC.

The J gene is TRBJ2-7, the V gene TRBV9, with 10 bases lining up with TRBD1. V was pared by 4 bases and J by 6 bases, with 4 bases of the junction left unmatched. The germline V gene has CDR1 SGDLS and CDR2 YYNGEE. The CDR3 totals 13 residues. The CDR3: CASSSRTGGEQYF. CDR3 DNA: TGTGCCAGCAGCTCACGGACAGGGGGCGAGCAGTACTTC.

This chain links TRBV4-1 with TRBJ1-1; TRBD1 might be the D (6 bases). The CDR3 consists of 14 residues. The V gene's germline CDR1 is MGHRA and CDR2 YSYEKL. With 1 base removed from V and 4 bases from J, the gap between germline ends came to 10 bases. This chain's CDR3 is CASSQVIGGTEAFF. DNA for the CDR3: TGCGCCAGCAGCCAAGTTATAGGGGGCACTGAAGCTTTCTTT.